The clone carrying this T cell receptor (beta chain) was observed a handful of times. Its antigen is unknown. These data come from a study of cytomegalovirus exposure and HLA in healthy donors. The wider study: The platform used for the roughly 130 validation repertoires matched that of the 666 first-cohort repertoires, a later analysis reported.

The data were produced by immunoSEQ multiplex PCR, yet TCRdb's version contains in-frame clones alone and is incomplete. The data contain 80,000 to 100,000 clones, roughly 85% of them singletons. Study results and limitations: Reported performance of the classifier showed diagnosis of cytomegalovirus status with high specificity and sensitivity. A subsequent analysis found that TCR clusters from the first cohort also tended to co-occur in the 90 to 150 validation repertoires, with approximately 95% of cluster scores above 0. There were some 150 TCR beta chains listed as cytomegalovirus-associated.

V lost 4 bases, J lost 4 bases, and 12 bases stayed unmatched. The CDR3 extends over 16 amino acids. The germline V gene has CDR1 SGHAT and CDR2 FQNNGV. This TCR was sampled from a woman in her twenties or thirties in good health and CMV-seronegative. Sequencing input: PBMCs. This chain connects TRBV11-2 to TRBJ1-1; TRBD1 matches 7 bases. The CDR3 loop is CASSSPTNHRGTEAFF. The CDR3 nucleotides read TGTGCCAGCAGCTCACCAACAAACCACAGGGGCACTGAAGCTTTCTTT.